Sequencing of this T cell receptor beta chain was carried out in a study of response to subunit inactivated influenza vaccine. Overall study findings and caveats: The authors offered the suggestion that each seasonal influenza vaccination recruits few new T cells.

Concerning this clonotype: Its antigen is as yet unknown.

Germline V CDR1 and CDR2: GTSNPN, SVGIG (reference sequence). This CDR3 region has 12 residues. V lost 5 bases to trimming and J lost 5 bases; unmatched junction nucleotides: 2. TCRdb ran MiXCR on the RT-PCR reads and lists one entry per CDR3 protein. The data hold 860,000 or so distinct CDR3 sequences, with 21% observed a single time. Sequenced material: PBMCs from blood, taken roughly 5 days after vaccination. The receptor was derived from a man aged 50-59 years who received an inactivated influenza vaccine. The chain uses TRBV30 and TRBJ2-7, with 11 bases lining up with TRBD1. CDR3 in amino acids: CAWGGQGDEQYF. The CDR3 nucleotides are TGTGCCTGGGGGGGACAGGGGGACGAGCAGTACTTC.